The 28 T cell receptor beta chains in this list originate from one sample, sequenced in a study of T cells in Graves' hyperthyroidism and ophthalmopathy (dated by TCRdb to the late 2010s). The method was multiplex PCR. The instrument given in TCRdb is Illumina HiSeq 2000. TCR beta CDR3 regions were amplified from RNA transcripts. For the first round of RT-PCR on the TCR CDR3, the HTBI primer set was used together with the Qiagen OneStep RT-PCR kit. TCRdb redid the processing of the public reads, applying fastp at Q25 and MiXCR, and retained in-frame beta chains. Records with the same CDR3 protein are collapsed into one entry carrying the most frequent genes and DNA. The sample has approximately 400,000 distinct CDR3 sequences on record, over 11% of them singletons. Together, the top ten hold 25% to 30% of the sample. The specimen was blood. Receptors were obtained from a man aged 45 to 65 with Graves' ophthalmopathy.

The rearrangement joins TRBV7-8 to TRBJ2-7; TRBD2 matches at 14 bases. CDR3 length equals 18 residues. From germline, CDR1 is SGHVS and CDR2 FQNEAQ. The V and J ends lost 3 bases and 4 bases, in that order; junction bases with no gene match: 11. CDR3 nucleotide sequence: TGTGCCAGCAGCTTGGCCCCGGGACTAGCGGGAGTATTGTACGAGCAGTACTTC. This gives the protein CASSLAPGLAGVLYEQYF.

This clonotype came up a few times. The chain is built from TRBV19 and TRBJ1-2, with D perhaps TRBD1 (6 bases). This CDR3 contains 12 residues. In germline, CDR1 is LNHDA, CDR2 SQIVND (reference sequence). V lost 4 bases to trimming and J lost 13 bases, with 16 bases between them. The chain's CDR3 is CASSSRAGDSTF. The CDR3 nucleotides are TGTGCCAGTAGTAGTCGGGCAGGGGACTCCACCTTC.

This clonotype was detected ten times or more. CDR3 amino acids: CASSFPWAPGEQYF. As DNA, the CDR3 is TGTGCCAGCAGCTTTCCGTGGGCTCCTGGAGAGCAGTACTTC. This chain links TRBV7-9 with TRBJ2-7; D unresolved. Trimming pared 3 bases from V and 7 bases from J, leaving 16 bases between. Germline V gene lookup returns CDR1 SEHNR and CDR2 FQNEAQ (reference sequence). The CDR3 length is 14 residues.

This clonotype appeared a few times. The gene calls are TRBV7-2 and TRBJ1-5, with D unresolved. CDR3 length: 13 amino acids. Looked up from germline, CDR1 is SGHTA and CDR2 is FQGNSA. V was trimmed by 6 bases and J by 4 bases, leaving 10 bases between them. The CDR3 sequence: CASRQNRNQPQHF. The CDR3 nucleotides are TGTGCCAGCAGGCAAAATAGGAATCAGCCCCAGCATTTT. Full variable domain (remainder filled in from reference TRBV7-2 and TRBJ1-5): GAGVSQSPSNKVTEKGKDVELRCDPISGHTALYWYRQSLGQGLEFLIYFQGNSAPDKSGLPSDRFSAERTGGSVSTLTIQRTQQEDSAVYLCASRQNRNQPQHFGDGTRLSIL.

Many counts were recorded for this clonotype. The V call is TRBV5-1, the J call TRBJ2-1; 8 nucleotides align to TRBD1. The CDR3 consists of 14 residues. The germline CDR1 and CDR2 sequences are SGHRS and YFSETQ. Germline trimming cut 4 bases from V and 7 bases from J; bases unmatched to any gene: 7. CDR3 residues: CASSTTYRGNEQFF. DNA for the CDR3: TGCGCCAGCAGCACGACTTACAGGGGGAATGAGCAGTTCTTC.

This clonotype has more than one count but fewer than ten. The chain carries TRBV15 and TRBJ1-1; no clear D gene. The germline V gene has CDR1 LNHNV and CDR2 YYDKDF (reference sequence). V was shortened by 0 bases and J by 2 bases, with 4 bases between the two germline ends. CDR3 length: 13 amino acids. CDR3 region: CATSRDFNTEAFF. CDR3 sequence (DNA): TGTGCCACCAGCAGAGATTTTAACACTGAAGCTTTCTTT.

This chain uses TRBV5-1 with TRBJ2-5; D could derive from TRBD1 or TRBD2 (8 bases each). CDR1 is SGHRS, CDR2 YFSETQ, per germline. The CDR3 consists of 16 residues. Trimming left V 4 bases short and J 4 bases short, with 20 bases between. CDR3 sequence: CASSPGSSGTGETQYF. Written as DNA, the CDR3 is TGCGCCAGCAGCCCGGGCAGTAGCGGGACAGGAGAGACCCAGTACTTC.

This clonotype was seen at least ten times. V gene TRBV7-8 combines with J gene TRBJ2-7, with TRBD2 identical over 9 bases. With 2 bases clipped from V and 4 bases from J, the junction kept 6 bases outside the gene matches. The germline CDR1 and CDR2 sequences are SGHVS and FQNEAQ. The length of the CDR3 is 15 residues. The DNA for the CDR3 is TGTGCCAGCAGCTTAAGTCTAGCGGGAACTTACGAGCAGTACTTC. Protein product: CASSLSLAGTYEQYF.

V and J are TRBV27 and TRBJ2-3, with D perhaps assigned TRBD1 or TRBD2 (5 bases each). V was pared by 4 bases and J by 2 bases, with 10 bases between. This CDR3 region has 14 residues. Germline V gene sequence: CDR1 MNHEY, CDR2 SMNVEV (reference sequence). The CDR3 region has the DNA TGTGCCAGCAGTTGGGGGTCCTACACAGATACGCAGTATTTT. Translation: CASSWGSYTDTQYF.

This clonotype was observed many times. The chain is built from TRBV28 and TRBJ2-5; D might be TRBD1 (5 bases). V dropped 4 bases and J dropped 1 base, with 10 bases sitting between them. The CDR3 sequence is 14 residues long. Germline V gives CDR1 MDHEN, CDR2 SYDVKM. CDR3 coding DNA: TGTGCCAGCAGTTCAAGGGGCAGCCAAGAGACCCAGTACTTC. Translation: CASSSRGSQETQYF.

This clonotype was observed a handful of times. The chain combines TRBV28 with TRBJ2-6, with 9 bases identical to TRBD1. This CDR3 is 15 amino acids long. V dropped 10 bases and J dropped 0; count of bases not matched to a gene: 4. Germline CDR1 MDHEN, CDR2 SYDVKM. Written as DNA, the CDR3 is TGTGCCACACAGGGGGCTCACTCTGGGGCCAACGTCCTGACTTTC. It encodes CATQGAHSGANVLTF.

Regarding this clonotype: A single base separates this from a much larger clone, so it may be a read error. J is TRBJ2-5 and V is TRBV11-1; D tentatively reads TRBD1 or TRBD2 (6 bases each). The CDR3 runs to 13 residues. Germline V gene sequence: CDR1 SGHAT, CDR2 FQDESV (reference sequence). Trimming took 8 bases from V and 2 from J, leaving 12 bases between them. CDR3 coding DNA: TGTGCCAGCGGCGCGGGACAACAAGAGACCCAGTACTTC. Translated: CASGAGQQETQYF.

This chain joins TRBV9 and TRBJ2-5; 7 bases map to TRBD2. CDR3 length: 14 amino acids. Germline values: CDR1 SGDLS, CDR2 YYNGEE. The J segment lost 4 bases and the V segment lost 4 bases, leaving 7 bases of the junction unmatched. CDR3 loop: CASSSGTTIETQYF. CDR3 nucleotide sequence: TGTGCCAGCAGCTCCGGGACTACCATAGAGACCCAGTACTTC.

The chain uses TRBV28 and TRBJ2-7, with a possible D match to TRBD2 (6 bases). The CDR3 runs 14 residues. Per the germline V gene, CDR1 is MDHEN and CDR2 is SYDVKM. V lost 1 base and J lost 5, with 12 bases in between. CDR3: CASSLYGGANEQYF. CDR3 DNA: TGTGCCAGCAGTTTATATGGAGGGGCGAACGAGCAGTACTTC. Based on the CDR3 plus reference TRBV28 and TRBJ2-7, the full variable domain is DVKVTQSSRYLVKRTGEKVFLECVQDMDHENMFWYRQDPGLGLRLIYFSYDVKMKEKGDIPEGYSVSREKKERFSLILESASTNQTSMYLCASSLYGGANEQYFGPGTRLTVT.

This clonotype was counted many times. The chain uses TRBV6-1 and TRBJ1-5; 7 bases match TRBD1. This CDR3 has 16 amino acids. The V gene's germline CDR1 is MNHNS and CDR2 SASEGT. V lost 5 bases and J lost 0; bases outside the gene matches: 7. The CDR3 bases are TGTGCCAGCAGTTTTCACCGGGACAGTAGCAATCAGCCCCAGCATTTT. It yields the protein CASSFHRDSSNQPQHF.

The table lists this clonotype with many counts. This chain connects TRBV28 to TRBJ1-2; 8 bases are shared with TRBD1. Unmatched junction bases numbered 4, after V lost 4 bases and J lost 9 bases. Per the germline V gene, CDR1 is MDHEN and CDR2 is SYDVKM. The CDR3 extends over 12 amino acids. This CDR3 reads CASSSGGASYTF. DNA of the CDR3: TGTGCCAGCAGTTCAGGGGGCGCGAGCTACACCTTC.

This clonotype came up many times. The gene calls are TRBV20-1 and TRBJ2-7, with D unresolved. This CDR3 region has 13 residues. CDR1 DFQATT and CDR2 SNEGSKA come from the germline V gene (reference sequence). Trimming shortened V by 4 bases and J by 6 bases, and 16 bases separated the two germline ends. The CDR3 nucleotides read TGCAGTGCTACCAGACCGCCCTTAGGCGAGCAGTACTTC. Its translation: CSATRPPLGEQYF.

This clonotype was recorded a few times. This sequence joins TRBV24-1 and TRBJ2-3; the D call may be TRBD1 or TRBD2 (6 bases each). V lost 4 bases to trimming and J lost 4 bases, with 20 bases between them. The CDR3 totals 17 residues. Germline-derived CDR1 and CDR2 are KGHDR and SFDVKD. The CDR3 coding sequence is TGTGCCACCAGTGACCCGTCCGACCCAAGGGGGGCAGATACGCAGTATTTT. Its translation is CATSDPSDPRGADTQYF.

In its sample, this clonotype was seen a few times. The chain uses TRBV5-6 and TRBJ2-5; TRBD1 matches 7 bases. This CDR3 has 13 residues. Germline V lookup: CDR1 SGHDT, CDR2 YYEEEE. V lost 2 bases, J lost 5 bases, and 3 bases stayed unmatched. CDR3: CASSLGGPETQYF. Here the CDR3 DNA reads TGTGCCAGCAGCTTAGGGGGCCCGGAGACCCAGTACTTC.

The chain combines TRBV27 with TRBJ2-3, with TRBD1 as a possible D gene (5 bases). The V gene lost 5 bases and the J gene lost 5 bases, with 23 bases spanning the gap. The CDR3 is 17 residues long. CDR1 and CDR2 from the germline V gene are MNHEY and SMNVEV (reference sequence). The CDR3 sequence: CASSPPNEAGIRDTQYF. Here the CDR3 DNA reads TGTGCCAGCAGTCCCCCAAACGAGGCAGGGATACGAGATACGCAGTATTTT.

The sample holds many counts of this clonotype. CDR3 protein: CASSQDRHSDEQFF. For the CDR3, the DNA is TGTGCCAGCAGCCAAGATAGGCATTCCGATGAGCAGTTCTTC. The chain has TRBV4-2 and TRBJ2-1; the D is unclear. The CDR3 is made up of 14 amino acids. V gave up 0 bases and J gave up 8 bases, with 11 bases separating them. Germline CDR1 LGHNA, CDR2 YNFKEQ.

This clonotype was seen at least ten times. J is TRBJ2-5 and V is TRBV20-1, with 13 bases identical to TRBD2. V dropped 1 base and J dropped 4; count of bases not matched to a gene: 3. This CDR3 is 15 amino acids long. CDR1 and CDR2 from the germline V gene are DFQATT and SNEGSKA (reference sequence). The CDR3 sequence: CSARGTSGSPETQYF. The CDR3 bases are TGCAGTGCTAGAGGGACTAGCGGGAGCCCAGAGACCCAGTACTTC.

This clonotype was seen a few times. The chain has TRBV6-1 and TRBJ1-4; 8 bases are a match to TRBD1. The J segment lost 8 bases and the V segment lost 6 bases, leaving 11 bases of the junction unmatched. Germline lookup yields CDR1 MNHNS and CDR2 SASEGT. This CDR3 is 15 amino acids long. The CDR3: CASRPTGGEVEKLFF. CDR3 coding DNA: TGTGCCAGCAGACCCACAGGGGGAGAGGTCGAAAAACTGTTTTTT.

This clonotype was counted ten times or more. J is TRBJ2-1 and V is TRBV4-1; 10 bases fit TRBD2. V was clipped by 8 bases and J by 1 base; unmatched bases: 14. This CDR3 region has 18 residues. CDR1 and CDR2 from the germline V gene are MGHRA and YSYEKL. CDR3 in amino acids: CASREVAGGKGSYNEQFF. CDR3 DNA: TGCGCCAGCCGGGAGGTAGCGGGAGGTAAAGGGTCCTACAATGAGCAGTTCTTC.

This clonotype was recorded many times. This chain uses TRBV5-1 with TRBJ2-3; tentative D call: TRBD2 (5 bases). The length of the CDR3 is 14 residues. Per the germline V gene, CDR1 is SGHRS and CDR2 is YFSETQ. V lost 4 bases and J 0 bases, leaving 9 bases between the germline ends. The CDR3 spells CASSAEDSTDTQYF. In nucleotides, the CDR3 is TGCGCCAGCAGCGCGGAGGACAGCACAGATACGCAGTATTTT. Full variable domain (remainder filled in from reference TRBV5-1 and TRBJ2-3): KAGVTQTPRYLIKTRGQQVTLSCSPISGHRSVSWYQQTPGQGLQFLFEYFSETQRNKGNFPGRFSGRQFSNSRSEMNVSTLELGDSALYLCASSAEDSTDTQYFGPGTRLTVL.

This clonotype was counted ten times or more. The rearrangement joins TRBV7-8 to TRBJ2-3, with D uncertain. The CDR3 loop spans 15 amino acids. V was trimmed by 3 bases and J by 2 bases, leaving 12 bases between them. Germline V gene sequence: CDR1 SGHVS, CDR2 FQNEAQ. The CDR3 spells CASSFGNPATDTQYF. In DNA form, the CDR3 reads TGTGCCAGCAGCTTCGGAAATCCGGCCACAGATACGCAGTATTTT.

This clonotype was observed many times. V is TRBV3-1 and J is TRBJ1-5; D may be TRBD1 (5 bases). The CDR3 length is 15 residues. Between the trimmed V and J ends, which lost 1 base and 1 base, there was a span of 8 bases. Germline V gene sequence: CDR1 LGHDT, CDR2 YNNKEL (reference sequence). CDR3 loop: CASSQGGRSNQPQHF. For the CDR3, the DNA is TGTGCCAGCAGCCAAGGGGGACGAAGCAATCAGCCCCAGCATTTT.

In this sample, this clonotype turned up a few times. The chain combines TRBV27 with TRBJ1-5, with D possibly being TRBD1 (5 bases). The CDR3 has 14 amino acids. In germline, CDR1 is MNHEY, CDR2 SMNVEV (reference sequence). The V end lost 5 bases, the J end lost 3 bases, and 11 bases lay between the germline ends. The CDR3 nucleotides read TGTGCCAGCAGTCAAACAGGTATCAATCAGCCCCAGCATTTT. Translation gives CASSQTGINQPQHF.